This is a list of T cell receptor beta chains from one sample in a study of shared clonotypes between healthy human individuals. Libraries were prepared by immunoSEQ multiplex PCR; TCRdb keeps only in-frame clonotypes and omits some of them. The repertoire holds about 560,000 clones, with roughly 72% as singletons. The sequenced sample was PBMCs. Receptors originate from a woman aged 40-49 years in good health. Some clones in this sample may be carry-over from other donors' samples. Both conserved end residues are part of each CDR3. The D gene is left open where the match is weak. Expanded clones are given a class, and other clones once, few, many or no size at all.

TRBV11-2	.	.	TRBJ2-7	CASSTRRGNEQYF	TGTGCCAGCAGCACCCGGAGGGGGAACGAGCAGTACTTC
TRBV7-9	.	.	TRBJ2-1	CASSLGLAHNEQFF	TGTGCCAGCAGCCTCGGGCTAGCGCACAATGAGCAGTTCTTC
TRBV7-2	.	.	TRBJ1-6	CASSSGVGGYLSPLHF	TGTGCCAGCAGCAGCGGGGTAGGGGGTTATCTCTCACCCCTCCACTTT
TRBV9	TRBD1	.	TRBJ2-2	CASSARDRVGAGELFF	TGTGCCAGCAGCGCCCGGGACAGGGTCGGTGCCGGGGAGCTGTTTTTT
TRBV7-8	.	.	TRBJ2-2	CASSLVITGELFF	TGTGCCAGCAGCTTAGTGATCACCGGGGAGCTGTTTTTT
TRBV30	.	.	TRBJ1-2	CAWSVGGRGYTF	TGTGCCTGGAGTGTCGGGGGTCGAGGCTACACCTTC
TRBV27	.	.	TRBJ2-5	CASSLHFQETQYF	TGTGCCAGCAGTTTGCACTTCCAAGAGACCCAGTACTTC
TRBV19	TRBD1	.	TRBJ2-7	CATAEPGQAYEQYF	TGTGCCACCGCCGAACCGGGACAGGCCTACGAGCAGTACTTC
TRBV5-6	TRBD2	.	TRBJ2-3	CASSSLGTSGTHTDTQYF	TGTGCCAGCAGCTCACTAGGGACTAGCGGGACACACACAGATACGCAGTATTTT
TRBV11-2	.	.	TRBJ1-1	CASDLAGWTEAFF	TGTGCCAGCGATTTGGCGGGGTGGACTGAAGCTTTCTTT
TRBV27	.	.	TRBJ2-7	CASSFRLKREQYF	TGTGCCAGCAGTTTTCGCCTCAAGCGGGAGCAGTACTTC
TRBV15	.	once	TRBJ1-2	CATSRDQNDRSYGYTF	TGTGCCACCAGCAGAGATCAAAATGACAGGAGCTATGGCTACACCTTC
TRBV28	TRBD2	.	TRBJ2-3	CASSSGTSPDTQYF	TGTGCCAGCAGTTCCGGGACTAGTCCAGATACGCAGTATTTT
TRBV18	TRBD1	.	TRBJ1-4	CASSPLTGNEKLFF	TGTGCCAGCTCACCGTTGACAGGGAACGAAAAACTGTTTTTT
TRBV27	.	.	TRBJ1-2	CASSSGGAGYGYTF	TGTGCCAGCAGTTCGGGGGGCGCGGGATATGGCTACACCTTC
TRBV5-1	TRBD2	.	TRBJ2-1	CASSLDPLRGSGNRQFF	TGCGCCAGCAGCTTGGATCCCCTACGGGGTAGCGGGAACAGGCAGTTCTTC
TRBV19	.	.	TRBJ1-1	CASSIWTEDTEAFF	TGTGCCAGTAGTATTTGGACAGAGGACACTGAAGCTTTCTTT
TRBV2	TRBD1	.	TRBJ1-4	CASSGQGGEKLFF	TGTGCCAGCAGTGGACAGGGCGGTGAAAAACTGTTTTTT
TRBV6-5	.	once	TRBJ1-2	CASSYGRTSLGYGYTF	TGTGCCAGCAGTTACGGGCGGACCTCGTTGGGTTATGGCTACACCTTC
TRBV10-2	.	once	TRBJ1-2	CASSESPGLNNYGYTF	TGCGCCAGCAGTGAATCACCGGGACTTAATAACTATGGCTACACCTTC
TRBV11-2	.	once	TRBJ2-2	CASSLNGAGTGELFF	TGTGCCAGCAGCTTAAATGGGGCGGGCACCGGGGAGCTGTTTTTT
TRBV18	.	.	TRBJ2-1	CASSPPAQGYNEQFF	TGTGCCAGCTCACCACCGGCCCAGGGCTACAATGAGCAGTTCTTC
TRBV7-2	TRBD2	.	TRBJ2-1	CASRPGTSGYNEQFF	TGTGCCAGCAGACCCGGGACTAGCGGTTACAATGAGCAGTTCTTC
TRBV9	.	.	TRBJ2-2	CASSVGPQDRELFF	TGTGCCAGCAGCGTAGGCCCGCAGGACAGGGAGCTGTTTTTT
TRBV7-8	TRBD1	.	TRBJ1-2	CASSGQGAVNYGYTF	TGTGCCAGCAGCGGACAGGGGGCAGTGAACTATGGCTACACCTTC
TRBV6-6	.	.	TRBJ1-1	CASRQRGGDANTEAFF	TGTGCCAGCAGACAACGCGGGGGGGACGCGAACACTGAAGCTTTCTTT
TRBV2	TRBD1	.	TRBJ2-7	CASGGQGSYEQYF	TGTGCCAGCGGAGGACAGGGATCCTACGAGCAGTACTTC